This is a list of T cell receptor beta chains from one sample in a study of blood T cells in healthy people across ages. TCRdb called the 5' RACE reads again in MiXCR, with one record for every CDR3 protein. The sample has fewer than 2 million distinct CDR3 sequences; 30% to 40% are singletons. Sequences were obtained from blood. These receptors originate from a human donor in good health. The CDR3 runs from the conserved cysteine through the conserved F or W. D genes are given only for firm matches. The size field is filled for only some rows; it gives once, few, many or a size class.

>-|TRBJ1-1|-|TRBV7-2
CASSSRKGVEAFF
TGTGCCAGCAGCTCCCGAAAGGGGGTTGAAGCTTTCTTT
>-|TRBJ2-7|-|TRBV11-2
CASSFTKGNHEQYF
TGTGCCAGCAGCTTTACTAAGGGGAACCACGAGCAGTACTTC
>-|TRBJ2-1|TRBD1|TRBV7-9
CASRPPGQGKGKQFF
TGTGCCAGCAGGCCCCCGGGACAGGGTAAGGGGAAGCAGTTCTTC
>many|TRBJ1-2|-|TRBV20-1
CSASLRGRMGYTF
TGCAGTGCTAGTCTCCGGGGGCGCATGGGCTACACCTTC
>few|TRBJ1-5|-|TRBV28
CASSNQLSNQPQHF
TGTGCCAGCAGTAACCAACTTAGCAATCAGCCCCAGCATTTT
>few|TRBJ1-3|-|TRBV7-6
CASSQRDSGNTIYF
TGTGCCAGCAGCCAGAGGGACTCTGGAAACACCATATATTTT
>-|TRBJ2-1|TRBD2|TRBV12-3/TRBV12-4
CASSLITSGGNEQFF
TGTGCCAGCAGTTTAATAACTAGCGGGGGAAATGAGCAGTTCTTC
>many|TRBJ2-6|-|TRBV10-3
CAIRETGTNVLTF
TGTGCCATCAGAGAAACAGGGACCAACGTCCTGACTTTC
>-|TRBJ2-3|-|TRBV5-1
CASSLVGKSTDTQYF
TGCGCCAGCAGCTTGGTTGGGAAAAGCACAGATACGCAGTATTTT
>-|TRBJ2-3|TRBD2|TRBV20-1
CSVPSGGGYTQYF
TGCAGTGTTCCTAGCGGGGGGGGTTATACGCAGTATTTT
>few|TRBJ2-1|-|TRBV7-9
CASSPGVPPYNEQFF
TGTGCCAGCAGCCCGGGGGTCCCACCCTACAATGAGCAGTTCTTC
>-|TRBJ2-1|-|TRBV11-3
CASSSRVMYNEQVF
TGTGCCAGCAGTTCACGGGTGATGTACAATGAGCAGGTCTTC
>-|TRBJ1-2|TRBD1|TRBV20-1
CSAGGTGINYGYTF
TGCAGTGCCGGCGGGACAGGGATTAACTATGGCTACACCTTC
>-|TRBJ2-5|-|TRBV12-3/TRBV12-4
CASSASGGEQTQYF
TGTGCCAGCAGTGCCTCTGGGGGCGAGCAGACCCAGTACTTC
>once|TRBJ1-4|-|TRBV2
CASSEAHREEGKLFF
TGTGCCAGCAGTGAAGCGCATAGGGAGGAGGGAAAACTGTTTTTT
>-|TRBJ1-6|-|TRBV28
CASSLNASPLHF
TGTGCCAGCAGTTTAAACGCTTCACCCCTCCACTTT
>-|TRBJ1-2|TRBD1|TRBV12-3/TRBV12-4
CASSLGGQGALGYTF
TGTGCCAGCAGTTTAGGAGGACAGGGGGCACTTGGCTACACCTTC
>-|TRBJ1-6|-|TRBV20-1
CSARDKGGNSPLHF
TGCAGTGCTAGAGATAAAGGGGGAAATTCACCCCTCCACTTT
>-|TRBJ1-5|-|TRBV4-1
CASSQGSNSNQPQHF
TGCGCCAGCAGCCAAGGAAGCAATAGCAATCAGCCCCAGCATTTT
>-|TRBJ2-3|-|TRBV18
CASSPSQLGTSLRTDTQYF
TGTGCCAGCTCACCATCTCAACTAGGGACTTCTTTACGCACAGATACGCAGTATTTT
>once|TRBJ2-1|-|TRBV20-1
CSARVRENNERFF
TGCAGTGCTAGAGTCCGGGAAAACAATGAGCGGTTCTTC
>-|TRBJ2-3|TRBD1|TRBV12-3/TRBV12-4
CASSLIRGQVGTDTEYF
TGTGCCAGCAGTTTAATCAGGGGGCAGGTGGGCACAGATACGGAGTATTTT
>few|TRBJ2-5|TRBD2|TRBV9
CASSPKEAGRETQYF
TGTGCCAGCAGCCCTAAGGAAGCGGGGCGGGAGACCCAGTACTTC
>few|TRBJ2-3|-|TRBV6-2/TRBV6-3
CASSNTAGGTDTQYF
TGTGCCAGCAGTAATACGGCAGGGGGCACAGATACGCAGTATTTT
>few|TRBJ2-5|TRBD1|TRBV6-5
CASTATGEETQYF
TGTGCCAGCACCGCGACAGGGGAAGAGACCCAGTACTTC
>-|TRBJ1-2|-|TRBV12-3/TRBV12-4
CASSLSSRAAYGYTF
TGTGCCAGCAGTTTAAGTTCAAGGGCCGCATATGGCTACACCTTC
>-|TRBJ1-1|-|TRBV20-1
CSARQTNTEAFF
TGCAGTGCTAGACAGACAAACACTGAAGCTTTCTTT
>-|TRBJ2-3|-|TRBV20-1
CSARAQPTDTQYF
TGCAGTGCTAGGGCCCAACCGACAGATACGCAGTATTTT
>many|TRBJ2-5|TRBD1|TRBV7-9
CASSRQTGKETQYF
TGTGCCAGCAGCCGACAGACAGGGAAAGAGACCCAGTACTTC
>few|TRBJ1-2|-|TRBV7-2
CASSSQITNYGYTF
TGTGCCAGCAGCTCACAGATTACTAACTATGGCTACACCTTC
>-|TRBJ1-4|TRBD1|TRBV6-5
CASSYTTRDRGTTNEKLFF
TGTGCCAGCAGTTACACAACACGGGACAGGGGAACTACTAATGAAAAACTGTTTTTT
>few|TRBJ1-1|-|TRBV6-2/TRBV6-3
CASSYIQGGTEAFF
TGTGCCAGCAGTTACATACAGGGTGGCACTGAAGCTTTCTTT
>many|TRBJ1-6|-|TRBV7-2
CASSRDALGSPLHF
TGTGCCAGCAGCCGGGACGCCTTAGGGTCACCCCTCCACTTT
>-|TRBJ2-5|TRBD2|TRBV20-1
CSATRLAGERETQYF
TGCAGTGCTACCAGACTAGCGGGGGAGAGGGAGACCCAGTACTTC
>few|TRBJ1-4|-|TRBV4-3
CASSQGTVATNEKLFF
TGCGCCAGCAGCCAAGGAACAGTCGCAACTAATGAAAAACTGTTTTTT
>-|TRBJ2-7|TRBD2|TRBV9
CASSPQAGLPYEQYF
TGTGCCAGCAGCCCACAAGCGGGGTTACCTTACGAGCAGTACTTC
>-|TRBJ1-4|TRBD1|TRBV7-9
CASSLGDSSNEKLFF
TGTGCCAGCAGCTTAGGGGACAGCTCAAATGAAAAACTGTTTTTT
>few|TRBJ2-7|TRBD2|TRBV10-3
CAGGDVSYEQYF
TGTGCCGGGGGGGACGTCTCCTACGAGCAGTACTTC
>few|TRBJ1-1|-|TRBV7-9
CASSPRGTAEAFF
TGTGCCAGCAGCCCGAGGGGGACGGCTGAAGCTTTCTTT
>-|TRBJ2-7|-|TRBV4-3
CASSQDGGNEQYF
TGCGCCAGCAGCCAAGATGGGGGTAACGAGCAGTACTTC
>-|TRBJ2-5|-|TRBV7-9
CASSFFQRETQYF
TGTGCCAGCAGCTTCTTCCAGAGAGAGACCCAGTACTTC
>-|TRBJ2-3|-|TRBV6-2/TRBV6-3
CASSYSAPDTQYF
TGTGCCAGCAGTTACTCGGCCCCGGATACGCAGTATTTT
>few|TRBJ1-2|-|TRBV6-6
CASSPRQPSAYRGYTF
TGTGCCAGCAGTCCCCGACAGCCTTCTGCCTACCGGGGCTACACCTTC
>-|TRBJ1-4|-|TRBV6-6
CASRYENEKPFF
TGTGCCAGCCGATATGAAAATGAAAAACCGTTTTTT
>few|TRBJ2-1|-|TRBV30
CAWTTANEQFF
TGTGCCTGGACGACAGCAAATGAGCAGTTCTTC
>-|TRBJ2-3|TRBD2|TRBV4-2
CASSQDPSGGASADTQYF
TGTGCCAGCAGCCAAGATCCGTCGGGGGGGGCTAGCGCAGATACGCAGTATTTT
>-|TRBJ2-7|-|TRBV13
CASSGPLNYEQYF
TGTGCCAGCAGCGGTCCCTTGAACTACGAGCAGTACTTC
>-|TRBJ2-5|TRBD1|TRBV12-3/TRBV12-4
CASSPLRGRGKTQYF
TGTGCCAGCAGTCCCTTGAGGGGCAGGGGGAAGACCCAGTACTTC
>-|TRBJ1-2|TRBD1|TRBV20-1
CSARVYRDRELANYGYTF
TGCAGTGCTAGAGTTTACCGGGACAGGGAGTTAGCTAACTATGGCTACACCTTC
>-|TRBJ2-1|TRBD1|TRBV12-3/TRBV12-4
CASSLGDREFF
TGTGCCAGCAGTTTGGGAGACAGGGAGTTCTTC
>-|TRBJ2-7|-|TRBV28
CASKRGAMAYEQYF
TGTGCCAGCAAGAGGGGCGCGATGGCCTACGAGCAGTACTTC
>-|TRBJ2-5|TRBD2|TRBV27
CASSSYGTSGGPGETQYF
TGTGCCAGCAGTTCCTATGGGACTAGCGGGGGGCCGGGAGAGACCCAGTACTTC
>-|TRBJ1-5|-|TRBV25-1
CASSEGVVPSNQPQHF
TGTGCCAGCAGTGAAGGGGTAGTACCTAGCAATCAGCCCCAGCATTTT
>few|TRBJ2-3|-|TRBV10-3
CAISAVVTDTQYF
TGTGCCATCAGTGCGGTCGTCACAGATACGCAGTATTTT
>-|TRBJ1-5|-|TRBV4-2
CASSQGEFNQPQHF
TGTGCCAGCAGCCAAGGGGAATTCAATCAGCCCCAGCATTTT
>once|TRBJ1-5|-|TRBV3-1
CASSQDRGFNQPQHF
TGTGCCAGCAGCCAAGATCGCGGCTTCAATCAGCCCCAGCATTTT
>-|TRBJ2-1|-|TRBV6-2/TRBV6-3
CASSYTTTIEGGAYNEQFF
TGTGCCAGCAGTTACACCACCACTATAGAGGGGGGCGCCTACAATGAGCAGTTCTTC
>few|TRBJ1-6|-|TRBV4-3
CASSQELGLSSPLHF
TGCGCCAGCAGCCAAGAATTAGGCCTCAGTTCACCCCTCCACTTT
>-|TRBJ2-3|-|TRBV9
CASSVDQGGVFRGTDTQYF
TGTGCCAGCAGCGTAGACCAGGGAGGTGTGTTTCGAGGCACAGATACGCAGTATTTT
>-|TRBJ2-2|-|TRBV5-1
CVSSTAWVRANTGELFF
TGCGTCAGCAGCACAGCATGGGTCAGAGCGAACACCGGGGAGCTGTTTTTT